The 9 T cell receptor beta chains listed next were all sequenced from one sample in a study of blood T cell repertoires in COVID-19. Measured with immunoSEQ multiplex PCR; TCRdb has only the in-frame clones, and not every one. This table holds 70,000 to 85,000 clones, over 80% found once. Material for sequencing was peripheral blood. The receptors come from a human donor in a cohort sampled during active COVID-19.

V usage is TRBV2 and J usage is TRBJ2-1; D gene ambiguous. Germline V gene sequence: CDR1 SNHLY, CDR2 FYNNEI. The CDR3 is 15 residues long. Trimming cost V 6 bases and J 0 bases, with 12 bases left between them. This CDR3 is CASSETASSYNEQFF. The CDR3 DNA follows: TGTGCCAGCAGCGAGACTGCTTCCTCCTACAATGAGCAGTTCTTC. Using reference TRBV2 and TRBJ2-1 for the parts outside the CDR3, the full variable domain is EPEVTQTPSHQVTQMGQEVILRCVPISNHLYFYWYRQILGQKVEFLVSFYNNEISEKSEIFDDQFSVERPDGSNFTLKIRSTKLEDSAMYFCASSETASSYNEQFFGPGTRLTVL.

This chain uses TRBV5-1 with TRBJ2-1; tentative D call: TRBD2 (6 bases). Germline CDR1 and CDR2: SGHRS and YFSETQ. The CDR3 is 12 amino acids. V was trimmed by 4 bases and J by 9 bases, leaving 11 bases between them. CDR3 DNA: TGCGCCAGCAGCCCGGGACTTCTTGAGCAGTTCTTC. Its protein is CASSPGLLEQFF. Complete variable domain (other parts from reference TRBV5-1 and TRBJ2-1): KAGVTQTPRYLIKTRGQQVTLSCSPISGHRSVSWYQQTPGQGLQFLFEYFSETQRNKGNFPGRFSGRQFSNSRSEMNVSTLELGDSALYLCASSPGLLEQFFGPGTRLTVL.

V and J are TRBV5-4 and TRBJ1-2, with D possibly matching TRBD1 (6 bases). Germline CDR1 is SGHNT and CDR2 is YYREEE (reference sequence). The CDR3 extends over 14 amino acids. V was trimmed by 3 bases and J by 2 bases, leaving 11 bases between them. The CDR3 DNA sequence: TGTGCCAGCAGCTCCAGACAGGAGAACTATGGCTACACCTTC. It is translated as CASSSRQENYGYTF. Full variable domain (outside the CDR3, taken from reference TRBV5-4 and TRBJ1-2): ETGVTQSPTHLIKTRGQQVTLRCSSQSGHNTVSWYQQALGQGPQFIFQYYREEENGRGNFPPRFSGLQFPNYSSELNVNALELDDSALYLCASSSRQENYGYTFGSGTRLTVV.

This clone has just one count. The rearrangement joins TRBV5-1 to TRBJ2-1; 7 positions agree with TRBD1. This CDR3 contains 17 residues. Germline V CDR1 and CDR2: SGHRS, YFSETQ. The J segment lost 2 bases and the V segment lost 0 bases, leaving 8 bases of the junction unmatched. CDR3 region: CASSLAGQGETYNEQFF. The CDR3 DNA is TGCGCCAGCAGCTTGGCCGGGCAGGGGGAGACCTACAATGAGCAGTTCTTC.

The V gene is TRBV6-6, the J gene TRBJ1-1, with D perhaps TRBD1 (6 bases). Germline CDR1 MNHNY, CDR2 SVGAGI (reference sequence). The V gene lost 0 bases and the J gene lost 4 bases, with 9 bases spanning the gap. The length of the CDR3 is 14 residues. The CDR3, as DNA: TGTGCCAGCAGTTACTCGGGGGGGCCCACTGAAGCTTTCTTT. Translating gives CASSYSGGPTEAFF.

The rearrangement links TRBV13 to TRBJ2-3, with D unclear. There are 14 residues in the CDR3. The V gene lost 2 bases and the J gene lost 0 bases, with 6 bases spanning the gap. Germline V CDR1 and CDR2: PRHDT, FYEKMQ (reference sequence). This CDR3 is CASSLYRSTDTQYF. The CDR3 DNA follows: TGTGCCAGCAGCTTATATCGGAGCACAGATACGCAGTATTTT.

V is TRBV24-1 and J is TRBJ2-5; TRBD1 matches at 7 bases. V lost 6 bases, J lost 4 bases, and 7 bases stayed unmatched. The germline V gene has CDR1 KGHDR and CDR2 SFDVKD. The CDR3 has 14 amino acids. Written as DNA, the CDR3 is TGTGCCACCAGTCTAACAGGGGAGAGAGAGACCCAGTACTTC. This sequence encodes CATSLTGERETQYF.

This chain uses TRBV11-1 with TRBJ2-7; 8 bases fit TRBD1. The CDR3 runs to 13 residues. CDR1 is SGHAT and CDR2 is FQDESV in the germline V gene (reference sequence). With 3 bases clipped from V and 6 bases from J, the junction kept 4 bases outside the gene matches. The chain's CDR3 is CASSFATGGEQYF. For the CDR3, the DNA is TGTGCCAGCAGCTTCGCTACAGGGGGCGAGCAGTACTTC. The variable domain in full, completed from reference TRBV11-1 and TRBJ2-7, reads EAEVAQSPRYKITEKSQAVAFWCDPISGHATLYWYRQILGQGPELLVQFQDESVVDDSQLPKDRFSAERLKGVDSTLKIQPAELGDSAMYLCASSFATGGEQYFGPGTRLTVT.

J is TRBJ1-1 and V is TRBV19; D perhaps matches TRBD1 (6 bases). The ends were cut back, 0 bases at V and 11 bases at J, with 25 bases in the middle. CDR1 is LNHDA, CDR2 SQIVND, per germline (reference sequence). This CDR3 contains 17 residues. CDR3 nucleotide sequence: TGTGCCAGTAGTATAGATCTTGGGGGCAGGGCGGTCCGCCTTGCTTTCTTT. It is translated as CASSIDLGGRAVRLAFF.